Listed below are T cell receptor beta chains from one sample, sequenced in a study of blood T cell repertoires in COVID-19. Libraries were prepared by immunoSEQ multiplex PCR; TCRdb keeps only in-frame clonotypes and omits some of them. The repertoire includes some 200,000 clones, just under 90% of them detected once, and around 3.5% sits in the top ten. The specimen sequenced was peripheral blood. The receptors come from a man between 18 and 29 years old with active or convalescent COVID-19. The CDR3 runs from the conserved cysteine through the conserved F or W. The D gene is left open where the match is weak. Size tells how often a clone was seen (once, few, many) or the class of an expanded clone, and some rows leave it out.

v_gene	j_gene	abundance	len	d_gene	CDR3aa	CDR3nt
TRBV6-5	TRBJ1-6	.	15	.	CASNPGGNNRSPLHF	TGTGCCAGCAACCCGGGGGGGAATAATCGCTCACCCCTCCACTTT
TRBV21-1	TRBJ1-4	.	14	.	CASRTGGVNEKLFF	TGTGCCAGCAGGACAGGGGGCGTAAATGAAAAACTGTTTTTT
TRBV5-5	TRBJ1-5	.	14	.	CASSAVPPDQPQHF	TGTGCCAGCAGCGCGGTCCCTCCCGATCAGCCCCAGCATTTT
TRBV28	TRBJ1-2	.	12	.	CAGGEGDYGYTF	TGTGCCGGGGGGGAGGGTGACTATGGCTACACCTTC
TRBV12-5	TRBJ2-3	few	18	TRBD2	CASGLYPGAGENTDTQYF	TGTGCTAGTGGTTTGTACCCGGGAGCGGGAGAGAACACAGATACGCAGTATTTT
TRBV5-1	TRBJ2-1	.	13	TRBD1	CASSGGQGLEQFF	TGCGCCAGCAGCGGGGGACAGGGGCTTGAGCAGTTCTTC
TRBV7-2	TRBJ2-4	few	14	TRBD1	CASSFGQGRRAQYF	TGTGCCAGCAGCTTTGGACAGGGCCGTAGGGCTCAGTACTTC
TRBV5-8	TRBJ1-2	.	13	.	CASSPNRHYGYTF	TGTGCCAGCAGCCCGAACAGGCACTATGGCTACACCTTC
TRBV7-2	TRBJ1-2	.	15	TRBD1	CASSAQPGQSYGYTF	TGTGCCAGCAGCGCGCAGCCGGGACAGAGTTATGGCTACACCTTC
TRBV7-8	TRBJ1-2	.	13	TRBD1	CASSLHRGHGYTF	TGTGCCAGCAGCTTACACAGGGGTCATGGCTACACCTTC
TRBV5-1	TRBJ1-1	.	15	.	CASSSSGLQNTEAFF	TGCGCCAGCAGCTCATCGGGACTTCAGAACACTGAAGCTTTCTTT
TRBV7-2	TRBJ1-4	once	15	TRBD1	CASTSLQGANEKLFF	TGTGCCAGCACTTCACTACAGGGGGCTAATGAAAAACTGTTTTTT
TRBV2	TRBJ1-1	.	14	.	CASSSPDRSTEAFF	TGTGCCAGCAGCTCCCCTGACAGGTCCACTGAAGCTTTCTTT
TRBV24-1	TRBJ1-2	.	11	.	CAARGANGYTF	TGTGCCGCCCGCGGGGCAAATGGCTACACCTTC
TRBV21-1	TRBJ1-2	.	18	.	CASSKGGLPNRGDYGYTF	TGTGCCAGCAGCAAAGGGGGCCTCCCAAACAGGGGGGACTATGGCTACACCTTC
TRBV28	TRBJ1-4	.	14	.	CASSRRTDSEKLFF	TGTGCCAGCAGTCGAAGGACAGATAGTGAAAAACTGTTTTTT
TRBV9	TRBJ2-1	.	17	TRBD2	CASSGLGLAGGQDEQFF	TGTGCCAGCAGCGGCCTCGGACTAGCGGGAGGGCAGGATGAGCAGTTCTTC
TRBV2	TRBJ1-2	.	13	.	CASSDFSPYGYTF	TGTGCCAGCAGCGACTTTTCGCCTTATGGCTACACCTTC
TRBV6-5	TRBJ1-2	.	13	TRBD1	CASTNARDRQILF	TGTGCCAGCACCAACGCCAGGGACAGGCAAATCCTCTTC
TRBV7-9	TRBJ1-2	.	15	TRBD1	CASSLAGTGGGGYTF	TGTGCCAGCAGCTTGGCCGGGACAGGGGGAGGTGGCTACACCTTC
TRBV6-5	TRBJ1-5	.	14	TRBD1	CASSHLQGDQPQHF	TGTGCCAGCAGTCACCTCCAGGGGGACCAGCCCCAGCATTTT
TRBV12-3/TRBV12-4	TRBJ1-1	.	12	.	CASSFPGTEAFF	TGTGCCAGCAGTTTCCCAGGCACTGAAGCTTTCTTT
TRBV7-8	TRBJ2-1	.	15	TRBD2	CASSLDPGLGREQFF	TGTGCCAGCAGCTTAGACCCGGGACTAGGACGTGAGCAGTTCTTC
TRBV29-1	TRBJ2-6	once	13	.	CSVQGTGANVLTF	TGCAGCGTCCAGGGAACTGGGGCCAACGTCCTGACTTTC
TRBV11-3	TRBJ2-1	.	16	.	CASSLDPVLVGDEQFF	TGTGCCAGCAGCTTAGATCCAGTGTTGGTGGGAGATGAGCAGTTCTTC
TRBV19	TRBJ1-2	.	16	TRBD1	CASSPMITSRQGAGTF	TGTGCCAGTAGTCCGATGATAACAAGCCGACAGGGGGCAGGGACCTTC
TRBV11-2	TRBJ2-7	.	15	TRBD1	CASSRRQRQGDEQYF	TGTGCCAGCAGCCGGCGACAGAGACAGGGGGACGAGCAGTACTTC
TRBV9	TRBJ2-3	.	18	TRBD2	CASSVGLAGGPGTDTQYF	TGTGCCAGCAGCGTAGGCCTAGCGGGAGGGCCGGGCACAGATACGCAGTATTTT
TRBV28	TRBJ2-4	.	15	.	CASSFPTLAKNIQYF	TGTGCCAGCAGTTTTCCTACCCTGGCCAAAAACATTCAGTACTTC
TRBV12-5	TRBJ1-5	.	14	.	CASATAGGNQPQHF	TGTGCTAGTGCCACCGCCGGGGGCAATCAGCCCCAGCATTTT
TRBV9	TRBJ2-2	.	19	TRBD2	CASSVVPSGSTPFTGELFF	TGTGCCAGCAGCGTAGTACCTAGCGGGAGTACCCCGTTCACCGGGGAGCTGTTTTTT
TRBV7-8	TRBJ1-1	.	13	.	CASSLIQNTEAFF	TGTGCCAGCAGCTTAATTCAGAACACTGAAGCTTTCTTT
TRBV29-1	TRBJ1-1	.	15	.	CSVEDLGEVNTEAFF	TGCAGCGTTGAAGATCTGGGTGAGGTGAACACTGAAGCTTTCTTT
TRBV5-4	TRBJ2-1	.	16	TRBD2	CASSRAGARSYNEQFF	TGTGCCAGCAGCCGAGCGGGAGCCAGGTCCTACAATGAGCAGTTCTTC
TRBV6-1	TRBJ1-5	once	14	.	CASAGVNSNQPQHF	TGTGCCAGCGCCGGGGTTAATAGCAATCAGCCCCAGCATTTT
TRBV4-3	TRBJ2-7	.	15	.	CASSQVSSPSYEQYF	TGCGCCAGCAGCCAAGTTTCCAGTCCCTCCTACGAGCAGTACTTC
TRBV11-2	TRBJ1-1	.	14	.	CASSFGGSNTEAFF	TGTGCCAGCAGCTTCGGGGGGTCGAACACTGAAGCTTTCTTT
TRBV3-1/TRBV3-2	TRBJ2-5	.	16	TRBD1	CASSQDGTGNQETQYF	TGTGCCAGCAGCCAAGATGGGACAGGGAACCAAGAGACCCAGTACTTC
TRBV28	TRBJ1-1	.	17	TRBD1	CASTGLQGAWVNTEAFF	TGTGCCAGCACAGGCCTACAGGGGGCATGGGTGAACACTGAAGCTTTCTTT
TRBV3-1/TRBV3-2	TRBJ1-1	.	15	.	CASSPDRSTNTEAFF	TGTGCCAGCAGCCCAGACAGGTCCACGAACACTGAAGCTTTCTTT